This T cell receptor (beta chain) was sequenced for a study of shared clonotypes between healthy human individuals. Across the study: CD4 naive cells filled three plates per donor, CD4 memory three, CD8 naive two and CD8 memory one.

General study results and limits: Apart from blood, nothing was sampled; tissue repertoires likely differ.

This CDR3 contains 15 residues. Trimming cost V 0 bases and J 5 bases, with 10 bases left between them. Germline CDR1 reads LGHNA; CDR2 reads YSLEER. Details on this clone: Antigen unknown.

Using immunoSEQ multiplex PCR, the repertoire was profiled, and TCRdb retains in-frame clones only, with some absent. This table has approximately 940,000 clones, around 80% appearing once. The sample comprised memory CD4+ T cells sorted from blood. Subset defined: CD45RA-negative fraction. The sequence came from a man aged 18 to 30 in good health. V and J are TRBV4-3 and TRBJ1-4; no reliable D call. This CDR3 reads CASSQEWGGNEKLFF. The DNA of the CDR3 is TGCGCCAGCAGCCAAGAATGGGGAGGAAATGAAAAACTGTTTTTT.